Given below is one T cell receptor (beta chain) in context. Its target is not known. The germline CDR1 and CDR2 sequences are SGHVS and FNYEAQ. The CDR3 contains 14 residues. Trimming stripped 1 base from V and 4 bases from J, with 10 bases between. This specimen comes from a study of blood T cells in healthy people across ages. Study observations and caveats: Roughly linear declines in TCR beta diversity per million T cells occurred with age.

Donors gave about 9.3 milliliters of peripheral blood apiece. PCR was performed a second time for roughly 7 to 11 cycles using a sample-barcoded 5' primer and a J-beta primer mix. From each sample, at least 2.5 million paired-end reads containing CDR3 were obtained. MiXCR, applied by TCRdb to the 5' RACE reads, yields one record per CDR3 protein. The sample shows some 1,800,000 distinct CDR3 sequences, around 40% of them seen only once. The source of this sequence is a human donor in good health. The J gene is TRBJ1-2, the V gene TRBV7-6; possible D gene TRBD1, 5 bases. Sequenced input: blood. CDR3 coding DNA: TGTGCCAGCAGCTTAGAGGGCAGGGCCTATGGCTACACCTTC. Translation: CASSLEGRAYGYTF. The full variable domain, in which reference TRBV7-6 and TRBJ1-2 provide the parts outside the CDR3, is GAGVSQSPRYKVTKRGQDVALRCDPISGHVSLYWYRQALGQGPEFLTYFNYEAQQDKSGLPNDRFSAERPEGSISTLTIQRTEQRDSAMYRCASSLEGRAYGYTFGSGTRLTVV.